The next 11 T cell receptor beta chains were all read from a single sample in a study of T cell repertoires in cytomegalovirus infection. A single record per CDR3 protein comes from TCRdb applying MiXCR to the reads. Of 100,000 to 150,000 distinct CDR3 sequences listed, 20% to 30% are singletons. Their cognate antigens are unknown. The sample was PBMCs, sequenced either directly or after in vitro stimulation (not recorded which). The receptors were gathered from a human donor in good health (CMV status not recorded). Some clones in this sample may be carry-over from other donors' samples.

CDR3 protein: CASSYSPQGETQYF. The CDR3 DNA sequence: TGTGCCAGCAGTTACTCCCCCCAGGGAGAGACCCAGTACTTC. The rearrangement joins TRBV6-5 to TRBJ2-5, with a tentative D call TRBD1 (5 bases). Germline-derived CDR1 and CDR2 are MNHEY and SVGAGI. The germline V and J ends were trimmed by 0 bases and 4 bases, with 9 bases remaining between them. This CDR3 has 14 amino acids.

The sample holds a few counts of this clonotype. This chain connects TRBV14 to TRBJ2-5; 14 nucleotides match TRBD2. Germline CDR1 and CDR2: SGHDN and FVKESK. V lost 4 bases to trimming and J lost 5 bases; unmatched junction nucleotides: 3. This CDR3 contains 15 residues. The DNA of the CDR3 is TGTGCCAGCAGCCCCGGGACTAGCGGGAGTGAGACCCAGTACTTC. Translating gives CASSPGTSGSETQYF.

This clonotype was seen a few times. The V call is TRBV12-3 or TRBV12-4, the J call TRBJ1-1; D may be TRBD1 (5 bases). The CDR3 consists of 13 residues. The germline V and J ends were trimmed by 6 bases and 3 bases, with 11 bases remaining between them. CDR3 in amino acids: CASSRWGDTEAFF. In DNA, the CDR3 is TGTGCCAGCAGCAGATGGGGGGACACTGAAGCTTTCTTT.

In this sample, this clonotype turned up once. The CDR3 region is CSATRIGPEAFF. The CDR3 DNA reads TGCAGTGCTACCCGCATCGGGCCAGAAGCTTTCTTT. The V gene is TRBV20-1, the J gene TRBJ1-1; no definite D call. V lost 4 bases, J lost 8 bases, and 14 bases lay in between. Germline values: CDR1 DFQATT, CDR2 SNEGSKA (reference sequence). The CDR3 length is 12 residues.

The table lists this clonotype with a few counts. V and J are TRBV27 and TRBJ2-7; D is uncertain. With 4 bases removed from V and 2 bases from J, the gap between germline ends came to 9 bases. The CDR3 is 13 amino acids. From germline, CDR1 is MNHEY and CDR2 SMNVEV (reference sequence). The CDR3 region has the DNA TGTGCCAGCAGTTCCCTCCCTCCCTACGAGCAGTACTTC. It yields the protein CASSSLPPYEQYF.

This clonotype was counted ten times or more. The chain has TRBV7-2 and TRBJ2-3, with no clear D. Looked up from germline, CDR1 is SGHTA and CDR2 is FQGNSA. CDR3 length: 11 amino acids. Trimming stripped 2 bases from V and 4 bases from J, with 1 base between. CDR3 nucleotides: TGTGCCAGCAGCTTATCAGATACGCAGTATTTT. Translation: CASSLSDTQYF.

The chain employs TRBV14 and TRBJ1-1; D is uncertain. Germline V gene lookup returns CDR1 SGHDN and CDR2 FVKESK. This CDR3 is 15 amino acids long. With 0 bases removed from V and 2 bases from J, the gap between germline ends came to 10 bases. The CDR3 DNA follows: TGTGCCAGCAGCCAAGATCTCGTCAGAAACACTGAAGCTTTCTTT. Amino acid sequence: CASSQDLVRNTEAFF.

In this sample, this clonotype turned up a few times. The chain employs TRBV20-1 and TRBJ2-1; 12 bases match TRBD2. J lost 7 bases, V lost 4 bases, and 14 bases had no gene match. The CDR3 extends over 17 amino acids. Germline lookup yields CDR1 DFQATT and CDR2 SNEGSKA (reference sequence). CDR3 amino acids: CSATHQPGLAGWNEQFF. CDR3 in DNA: TGCAGTGCTACACACCAACCTGGACTAGCGGGGTGGAATGAGCAGTTCTTC.

This clonotype was seen more than once but under ten times. The V and J genes are TRBV7-4 and TRBJ1-5; TRBD1 matches 9 bases. Losses at the gene ends were 5 bases for V and 3 bases for J; bases not matched to a gene: 2. The CDR3 totals 14 residues. CDR1 and CDR2 from the germline V gene are SGHVT and SQSDAQ. In DNA form, the CDR3 reads TGTGCCAGCAGCGGACAGGGGATCAATCAGCCCCAGCATTTT. It translates to CASSGQGINQPQHF.

The chain recombines TRBV20-1 with TRBJ1-1; D gene unclear. With 1 base removed from V and 4 bases from J, the gap between germline ends came to 13 bases. This CDR3 region has 14 residues. CDR1 and CDR2 from the germline V gene are DFQATT and SNEGSKA (reference sequence). The DNA for the CDR3 is TGCAGTGCTAGAGGCTCGACCGTAAGCACTGAAGCTTTCTTT. This sequence encodes CSARGSTVSTEAFF.

The chain links TRBV28 to TRBJ1-2, with unresolved D. Trimming removed 8 bases from V and 4 bases from J, with 8 bases in between. Germline CDR1 is MDHEN and CDR2 is SYDVKM. This CDR3 region has 11 residues. The CDR3 sequence: CASGSPYGYTF. Here the CDR3 DNA reads TGTGCCAGCGGAAGTCCCTATGGCTACACCTTC.